This T cell receptor beta chain was found in a study of T cell responses to AZD1222 COVID-19 vaccine. Findings and caveats of the study: Seropositive AZD1222 recipients at baseline numbered only six or seven. White British donors predominated, females outnumbered males, and clonal diversity was possibly underestimated.

For this clone: Its antigen remains unknown.

Both about-4-week and about-12-week second-dose recipients were combined. Per the germline V gene, CDR1 is SGHRS and CDR2 is YFSETQ. The CDR3 is made up of 15 amino acids. The trim removed 4 bases at V and 6 bases at J, leaving 11 bases unmatched. The table came from immunoSEQ multiplex PCR; TCRdb's copy has only in-frame clones and leaves some out. This table has roughly 150,000 clones, 85% to 95% appearing once. The TCR sequence derives from an adult who received the AZD1222 COVID-19 vaccine. The sequenced sample was peripheral blood, obtained 28 days after the second AZD1222 dose. This sequence joins TRBV5-1 and TRBJ2-3; TRBD1 matches at 7 bases. CDR3 coding DNA: TGCGCCAGCAGCCTACGACAGGGAAGTGGTGATACGCAGTATTTT. This sequence encodes CASSLRQGSGDTQYF.